These 6 T cell receptor beta chains were all obtained from the same sample, sequenced in a study of cytomegalovirus exposure and HLA in healthy donors. Primers: 60 Vbeta forward and 13 Jbeta reverse. Method: immunoSEQ multiplex PCR; TCRdb's copy keeps in-frame clones and lacks some. The sample comprises some 150,000 clones, roughly 80% of which are singletons, and around 6.6% rests with the top ten. Sequencing was carried out using PBMCs. Receptors originate from a woman in her 50s in good health and CMV-seropositive.

This clone was seen once. The chain has TRBV7-8 and TRBJ2-1; D is uncertain. Germline V gene lookup returns CDR1 SGHVS and CDR2 FQNEAQ. The CDR3 sequence is 17 residues long. V lost 0 bases to trimming and J lost 4 bases, with 16 bases between them. For the CDR3, the DNA is TGTGCCAGCAGCTTAGCTCCCGACACAAACCTTTACAATGAGCAGTTCTTC. As protein: CASSLAPDTNLYNEQFF.

This chain links TRBV2 with TRBJ1-2; D may be TRBD1 (5 bases). The CDR3 has 12 residues. CDR1 SNHLY and CDR2 FYNNEI come from the germline V gene. The V end was cut by 5 bases, the J end by 5 bases, with 9 bases between. The CDR3 protein is CASSTQGYGYTF. For the CDR3, the DNA is TGTGCCAGCAGTACCCAGGGATATGGCTACACCTTC. The full variable domain, its missing parts supplied by reference TRBV2 and TRBJ1-2, is EPEVTQTPSHQVTQMGQEVILRCVPISNHLYFYWYRQILGQKVEFLVSFYNNEISEKSEIFDDQFSVERPDGSNFTLKIRSTKLEDSAMYFCASSTQGYGYTFGSGTRLTVV.

The chain has TRBV6-6 and TRBJ1-4; 7 nucleotides align to TRBD1. There are 14 residues in the CDR3. V lost 2 bases and J lost 8; bases outside the gene matches: 5. Germline V lookup: CDR1 MNHNY, CDR2 SVGAGI (reference sequence). CDR3 in amino acids: CASSYRGRREKLFF. CDR3 bases: TGTGCCAGCAGTTACAGGGGGCGACGGGAAAAACTGTTTTTT.

The chain is built from TRBV2 and TRBJ1-1; 8 bases align to TRBD1. CDR1 is SNHLY, CDR2 FYNNEI, per germline. There are 14 residues in the CDR3. With V trimmed by 1 base and J by 4 bases, 2 bases remained unmatched. The CDR3: CASSEDRGSTEAFF. CDR3 in DNA: TGTGCCAGCAGTGAAGACAGGGGGAGCACTGAAGCTTTCTTT. The whole variable domain, remainder taken from reference TRBV2 and TRBJ1-1, is EPEVTQTPSHQVTQMGQEVILRCVPISNHLYFYWYRQILGQKVEFLVSFYNNEISEKSEIFDDQFSVERPDGSNFTLKIRSTKLEDSAMYFCASSEDRGSTEAFFGQGTRLTVV.

This chain uses TRBV14 with TRBJ2-3; 8 positions agree with TRBD2. The CDR3 contains 16 residues. Germline-derived CDR1 and CDR2 are SGHDN and FVKESK. With 0 bases clipped from V and 3 bases from J, the junction kept 5 bases outside the gene matches. DNA of the CDR3: TGTGCCAGCAGCCAAGATAGAAAGCGGGGGACAGATACGCAGTATTTT. This sequence encodes CASSQDRKRGTDTQYF.

This chain links TRBV9 with TRBJ2-1; 7 nucleotides agree with TRBD2. Germline CDR1 reads SGDLS; CDR2 reads YYNGEE. Trimming removed 0 bases from V and 7 bases from J; junction bases left unmatched: 13. This CDR3 comprises 17 residues. In nucleotides, the CDR3 is TGTGCCAGCAGCGTAGACGTGGGACTAACCAGAGGGAATGAGCAGTTCTTC. It encodes CASSVDVGLTRGNEQFF.